The 19 T cell receptor beta chains in this list originate from one sample, sequenced in a study of T cells in women clearing cervical HPV infection (dated by TCRdb to about 2018). The method was the immunoSEQ multiplex PCR assay. TCRdb took this table from immuneACCESS and kept in-frame rearrangements with V and J called. Such tables lack part of the clones; where checked against another copy, unresolved V genes explain under half of the gap, and the rest is unexplained. This sample's clone table shows 20,000 to 25,000 clones. The ten largest clones represent 7.5% to 10% of the sample. The source material was blood buffy coat. Receptor source: a woman aged 18 to 75 with a cervical HPV16 infection that either progressed to CIN3+ or cleared (not recorded which).

Of note for this clone: The DNA ends 3 residues before the CDR3 does, and the rest of the CDR3 is filled in from the germline J gene. This chain links TRBV19 with TRBJ1-1; 10 bases are shared with TRBD1. The CDR3 length is 14 residues. V lost 5 bases and J lost 5; bases outside the gene matches: 5. Germline V lookup: CDR1 LNHDA, CDR2 SQIVND (reference sequence). CDR3 bases read: TGTGCCAGTAGTCGGGACAGGGGATTGACTGAA. Its translation: CASSRDRGLTE. The full CDR3 reads CASSRDRGLTEAFF.

Note on this clone: The read terminates 3 residues before the CDR3 end, so the remaining end is supplied by the germline J gene. This rearrangement joins TRBV5-4 to TRBJ1-1, with 7 bases fitting TRBD1. V shed 0 bases and J 3 bases; nucleotides not matched to a gene: 5. Germline CDR1 and CDR2: SGHNT and YYREEE (reference sequence). The length of the CDR3 is 15 residues. The sequenced part of the CDR3 DNA is TGTGCCAGCAGCTTGGAGGGAGGGGGCTACACTGAA. Its translation is CASSLEGGGYTE. The entire CDR3 protein reads CASSLEGGGYTEAFF.

Details on this clone: The missing CDR3 end, 3 residues past where the read stops, is filled in from the germline J gene. The rearrangement joins TRBV19 to TRBJ1-2; D may be TRBD1 (6 bases). The CDR3 spans 13 residues. Germline V gene sequence: CDR1 LNHDA, CDR2 SQIVND (reference sequence). The CDR3 bases that were read are TGTGCCAGTAGTACCCGACAGGTTTGGGAC. It specifies CASSTRQVWD. In full, the CDR3 reads CASSTRQVWDYTF. Supplemented by reference TRBV19 and TRBJ1-2, the full variable domain reads DGGITQSPKYLFRKEGQNVTLSCEQNLNHDAMYWYRQDPGQGLRLIYYSQIVNDFQKGDIAEGYSVSREKKESFPLTVTSAQKNPTAFYLCASSTRQVWDYTFGSGTRLTVV.

A word on this clone: Read sequence stops 3 residues before the CDR3 end, and the germline J gene provides the missing end. J is TRBJ1-1 and V is TRBV10-1; 8 bases align to TRBD1. The V and J ends lost 4 bases and 4 bases, in that order; junction bases with no gene match: 8. CDR3 length equals 15 residues. CDR1 WNHNN and CDR2 SYGVQD come from the germline V gene (reference sequence). CDR3 protein: CASSAGQGKITEAFF. The part of the CDR3 DNA that was read is TGCGCCAGCAGTGCTGGACAGGGTAAGATCACTGAA.

As to this clone: The missing CDR3 end, 3 residues past where the read stops, is filled in from the germline J gene. The chain links TRBV7-9 to TRBJ1-2; D gene unclear. V was shortened by 10 bases and J by 1 base, with 10 bases between the two germline ends. Germline V lookup: CDR1 SEHNR, CDR2 FQNEAQ (reference sequence). The CDR3 is 12 amino acids. CDR3 DNA, as far as it was read: TGTGCCACCCAGGAGCTTAACTATGGC. Its translation is CATQELNYG. The full-length CDR3 reads as CATQELNYGYTF.

Comments on this clone: Read sequence stops 3 residues before the CDR3 end, and the germline J gene provides the missing end. V and J are TRBV10-2 and TRBJ2-7; 9 positions agree with TRBD1. V lost 4 bases to trimming and J lost 2 bases; unmatched junction nucleotides: 6. The CDR3 length is 15 residues. Germline V gene sequence: CDR1 WSHSY, CDR2 SAAADI. This CDR3 is CASSARDRVPYEQYF. The sequenced CDR3 bases are TGCGCCAGCAGTGCCCGGGACAGGGTACCCTACGAG.

Concerning this clone itself: The read finishes 3 residues shy of the CDR3 end, and the germline J gene is used to complete it. This sequence joins TRBV7-9 and TRBJ1-3; D might be TRBD1 (6 bases). Germline lookup yields CDR1 SEHNR and CDR2 FQNEAQ (reference sequence). Trimming left V 3 bases short and J 2 bases short, with 11 bases between. The CDR3 is made up of 15 amino acids. Here the CDR3 reads CASSFWGRPGNTIYF. The sequenced part of the CDR3 DNA is TGTGCCAGCAGCTTTTGGGGGCGCCCTGGAAACACC.

About this clone itself: The read stops 3 residues short of the end of the CDR3; the missing end is completed from the germline J gene. The chain employs TRBV20-1 and TRBJ1-1; no definite D call. This CDR3 region has 14 residues. CDR1 is DFQATT and CDR2 is SNEGSKA in the germline V gene (reference sequence). CDR3 region: CSARDLGTPREAFF. CDR3 DNA (partial): TGCAGTGCTAGAGATCTCGGCACCCCGCGGGAA.

For this clone: The CDR3 is cut off 3 residues early in the read; its end comes from the germline J gene. The V and J genes are TRBV10-1 and TRBJ2-3; weak D call: TRBD2 (5 bases). Germline-derived CDR1 and CDR2 are WNHNN and SYGVQD (reference sequence). This CDR3 has 13 amino acids. Trimming took off 11 bases at V and 4 bases at J, with 16 bases between the two ends. The CDR3 here is CAGGQDEADTQYF. Partial CDR3 DNA: TGCGCCGGCGGGCAGGACGAGGCAGATACG.

A word on this clone: The observed sequence ends 3 residues before the CDR3 terminus, with the missing tail filled in from the germline J gene. The chain is built from TRBV2 and TRBJ2-6; tentatively, D is TRBD1 (6 bases). The CDR3 is 15 amino acids. Trimming pared 5 bases from V and 2 bases from J, leaving 10 bases between. Germline loops: CDR1 SNHLY, CDR2 FYNNEI. Partial CDR3 DNA: TGTGCCAGCAGTTCTACAGGGACTGGGGCCAACGTC. Residues: CASSSTGTGANV. The full CDR3 protein reads CASSSTGTGANVLTF.

With regard to this clone: From the germline J gene comes the end of the CDR3, since the read stops 3 residues before it. The V and J genes are TRBV7-8 and TRBJ2-5, with D possibly TRBD1 on 5 matching bases. CDR1 SGHVS and CDR2 FQNEAQ come from the germline V gene. CDR3 length: 14 amino acids. V gave up 3 bases and J gave up 1 base, with 9 bases separating them. CDR3 residues: CASSFLDSQETQYF. The covered CDR3 bases are TGTGCCAGCAGCTTCTTAGACAGCCAAGAGACC.

As for this clone: The CDR3 end falls 3 residues outside the read, so it is completed with the germline J gene. This rearrangement joins TRBV20-1 to TRBJ2-7; D remains unclear. This CDR3 is 13 amino acids long. The V gene lost 2 bases and the J gene lost 0 bases, with 8 bases spanning the gap. Germline assignment: CDR1 DFQATT and CDR2 SNEGSKA (reference sequence). The covered CDR3 bases are TGCAGTGCTAGAAAGGTCCTCTCCTACGAG. This gives the protein CSARKVLSYE. The entire CDR3 protein reads CSARKVLSYEQYF.

About this clone itself: The read gets to within 3 residues of the CDR3 end, and the germline J gene fills in the rest. This sequence joins TRBV6-2 or TRBV6-3 and TRBJ2-3; 8 bases fit TRBD1. CDR3 length equals 16 residues. V was clipped by 2 bases and J by 2 bases; unmatched bases: 6. In germline, CDR1 is MNHEY, CDR2 SVGEGT. CDR3 bases read: TGTGCCAGCAGTTACGGGACAGGCGAGCCCACAGATACG. Encoded protein: CASSYGTGEPTDT. The entire CDR3 protein reads CASSYGTGEPTDTQYF.

Regarding this clone: The read stops 3 residues short of the end of the CDR3; the missing end is completed from the germline J gene. This sequence joins TRBV14 and TRBJ2-7; D is ambiguous. Trimming left V 8 bases short and J 5 bases short, with 4 bases between. Germline V gene lookup returns CDR1 SGHDN and CDR2 FVKESK. This CDR3 has 9 amino acids. CDR3 DNA (partial): TGTGCCAGCTTCAACGAG. It yields the protein CASFNE. The entire CDR3 protein is CASFNEQYF.

A word on this clone: The missing CDR3 end, 3 residues past where the read stops, is filled in from the germline J gene. The chain carries TRBV5-1 and TRBJ1-6, with D possibly being TRBD1 (6 bases). Germline assignment: CDR1 SGHRS and CDR2 YFSETQ. Trimming took off 2 bases at V and 7 bases at J, with 13 bases between the two ends. This CDR3 comprises 15 residues. CDR3 DNA, as far as it was read: TGCGCCAGCAGCTTTAGAACCCAGGGGAATTCACCC. Translating gives CASSFRTQGNSP. The CDR3 as a whole reads CASSFRTQGNSPLHF.

Notes on this clone: The CDR3 end falls 3 residues outside the read, so it is completed with the germline J gene. V and J are TRBV20-1 and TRBJ2-1; perhaps TRBD2 as D (5 bases). The CDR3 consists of 14 residues. Germline V gene sequence: CDR1 DFQATT, CDR2 SNEGSKA (reference sequence). V lost 1 base and J lost 9, with 16 bases in between. The CDR3 loop reads CSARALGAAGEQFF. The part of the CDR3 DNA that was read is TGCAGTGCTAGAGCGCTAGGAGCTGCGGGTGAG.

As for this clone: The read terminates 3 residues before the CDR3 end, so the remaining end is supplied by the germline J gene. The chain joins TRBV5-4 to TRBJ2-2, with a tentative D call TRBD2 (6 bases). Trimming shortened V by 3 bases and J by 4 bases, and 7 bases separated the two germline ends. CDR3 size: 13 residues. Germline-derived CDR1 and CDR2 are SGHNT and YYREEE (reference sequence). The CDR3 loop reads CASSWDFTGELFF. CDR3 bases read: TGTGCCAGCAGCTGGGACTTCACCGGGGAG. The variable domain in full, completed from reference TRBV5-4 and TRBJ2-2, reads ETGVTQSPTHLIKTRGQQVTLRCSSQSGHNTVSWYQQALGQGPQFIFQYYREEENGRGNFPPRFSGLQFPNYSSELNVNALELDDSALYLCASSWDFTGELFFGEGSRLTVL.

A word on this clone: At one boundary the junction diverges from the germline segment, which might be a read error. The read comes to an end 3 residues before the CDR3 does, leaving the germline J gene to fill in the end. V and J are TRBV7-3 and TRBJ1-3, with D possibly TRBD1 on 5 matching bases. This CDR3 is built from 16 residues. CDR1 SGHTA and CDR2 FQGTGA come from the germline V gene. This CDR3 reads CASSLTGGDSGNTIYF. The CDR3 bases that were read are TGTGCCAGCAGTTTAACGGGGGGGGACTCTGGAAACACC.

Points on this clone: The missing CDR3 end, 3 residues past where the read stops, is filled in from the germline J gene. The V gene is TRBV7-3, the J gene TRBJ2-1, with 7 nucleotides matching TRBD2. The CDR3 runs to 15 residues. Germline-derived CDR1 and CDR2 are SGHTA and FQGTGA. The V gene end was trimmed by 5 bases and the J gene end by 5 bases; junction bases not matched to a gene: 9. CDR3 DNA, as far as it was read: TGTGCCAGCAGCCTCCTCGGGGGAGGGAACAATGAG. This codes for CASSLLGGGNNE. In full, the CDR3 is CASSLLGGGNNEQFF.